The 23 T cell receptor beta chains given below trace back to one sample, sequenced in a study of T cell responses to AZD1222 COVID-19 vaccine. This table comes from immunoSEQ multiplex PCR, and its TCRdb copy is limited to in-frame clones, with some not included. The table has 200,000 to 300,000 clones, over 85% seen once. Sequencing used peripheral blood, obtained on day 0 of AZD1222 vaccination. Receptor source: an adult in good health.

J is TRBJ2-7 and V is TRBV28; the D is unclear. V was cut by 6 bases and J by 0 bases, with 18 bases left in between. Per germline, CDR1 MDHEN and CDR2 SYDVKM. This CDR3 is built from 16 residues. CDR3 nucleotide sequence: TGTGCCAGCAGGACCCGCTTTAACAACTCCTCCTACGAGCAGTACTTC. Translation gives CASRTRFNNSSYEQYF.

This chain links TRBV30 with TRBJ2-7, with TRBD2 matching 12 bases. The trim removed 1 base at V and 3 bases at J, leaving 4 bases unmatched. Germline assignment: CDR1 GTSNPN and CDR2 SVGIG (reference sequence). This CDR3 has 15 residues. DNA for the CDR3: TGTGCCTGGAGTGCCCTAGCGGGAGGGCACTACGAGCAGTACTTC. It codes for CAWSALAGGHYEQYF.

The V gene is TRBV9, the J gene TRBJ1-6; unclear D gene. The CDR3 spans 15 residues. Trimming left V 0 bases short and J 10 bases short, with 14 bases between. Germline CDR1 and CDR2: SGDLS and YYNGEE. For the CDR3, the DNA is TGTGCCAGCAGCGTAGTGGATGGTCAAGGCTCACCCCTCCACTTT. Residues: CASSVVDGQGSPLHF.

V is TRBV5-1 and J is TRBJ2-2; TRBD2 might be the D (5 bases). The ends were cut back, 0 bases at V and 4 bases at J, with 13 bases in the middle. The CDR3 is 16 amino acids. CDR1 is SGHRS and CDR2 is YFSETQ in the germline V gene. The CDR3: CASSLAGVVGTGELFF. The CDR3 DNA follows: TGCGCCAGCAGCTTGGCCGGGGTCGTGGGCACCGGGGAGCTGTTTTTT.

This sequence joins TRBV6-5 and TRBJ2-7, with D possibly matching TRBD1 (5 bases). CDR3 length: 15 amino acids. Germline CDR1 and CDR2: MNHEY and SVGAGI. Trimming removed 0 bases at V and 4 bases at J, with 13 bases between. CDR3 loop: CASSYSPDSIYEQYF. The CDR3 region has the DNA TGTGCCAGCAGTTACTCACCTGACAGTATTTACGAGCAGTACTTC.

V is TRBV18 and J is TRBJ1-1; tentative D call: TRBD1 (6 bases). The V end was cut by 3 bases, the J end by 3 bases, with 20 bases between. Germline V CDR1 and CDR2: KGHSH, LQKENI. The CDR3 covers 17 residues. The CDR3, as DNA: TGTGCCAGCTCACCGAGGACAGCTGACCCGGAGGACACTGAAGCTTTCTTT. It specifies CASSPRTADPEDTEAFF.

This sequence joins TRBV7-9 and TRBJ1-4; TRBD1 might be the D (6 bases). Trimming cost V 8 bases and J 7 bases, with 14 bases left between them. Germline-derived CDR1 and CDR2 are SEHNR and FQNEAQ (reference sequence). This CDR3 region has 13 residues. The CDR3 protein is CASAIGGAEKLFF. In DNA, the CDR3 is TGTGCCAGCGCCATCGGGGGGGCTGAAAAACTGTTTTTT.

This chain links TRBV7-8 with TRBJ2-1, with 10 bases fitting TRBD2. CDR1 is SGHVS and CDR2 is FQNEAQ in the germline V gene. Germline trimming cut 7 bases from V and 3 bases from J; bases unmatched to any gene: 6. The CDR3 has 15 residues. CDR3 amino acids: CASTLLAGGYNEQFF. The CDR3 DNA follows: TGTGCCAGCACCCTTTTAGCGGGAGGCTACAATGAGCAGTTCTTC.

CDR3 DNA: TGTGCCAGTTCCTATCAGGGGGGGAACACTGAAGCTTTCTTT. Amino acids: CASSYQGGNTEAFF. This chain links TRBV2 with TRBJ1-1, with 7 bases fitting TRBD1. V lost 9 bases to trimming and J lost 1 base; unmatched junction nucleotides: 8. CDR3 length: 14 amino acids. Germline assignment: CDR1 SNHLY and CDR2 FYNNEI.

The gene calls are TRBV28 and TRBJ1-4; D may be TRBD1 (5 bases). The CDR3 loop spans 14 amino acids. V lost 8 bases and J lost 6, with 16 bases in between. Germline values: CDR1 MDHEN, CDR2 SYDVKM. CDR3 sequence: CASSTRGSHEKLFF. The CDR3 region has the DNA TGTGCCAGCTCTACCCGGGGCAGCCATGAAAAACTGTTTTTT. The full variable domain, in which reference TRBV28 and TRBJ1-4 provide the parts outside the CDR3, is DVKVTQSSRYLVKRTGEKVFLECVQDMDHENMFWYRQDPGLGLRLIYFSYDVKMKEKGDIPEGYSVSREKKERFSLILESASTNQTSMYLCASSTRGSHEKLFFGSGTQLSVL.

This chain joins TRBV4-1 and TRBJ1-1; D remains unclear. From germline, CDR1 is MGHRA and CDR2 YSYEKL. This CDR3 contains 13 residues. Trimming shortened V by 4 bases and J by 0 bases, and 6 bases separated the two germline ends. The CDR3 region has the DNA TGCGCCAGCAGCCCAGAGTTGAACACTGAAGCTTTCTTT. This encodes CASSPELNTEAFF.

This chain links TRBV2 with TRBJ1-2; 7 positions agree with TRBD1. Germline-derived CDR1 and CDR2 are SNHLY and FYNNEI. CDR3 length equals 15 residues. The V and J ends lost 4 bases and 4 bases, in that order; junction bases with no gene match: 9. For the CDR3, the DNA is TGTGCCAGCAGTGCATCGACAGGGACCAGCTATGGCTACACCTTC. This encodes CASSASTGTSYGYTF.

The chain couples TRBV10-3 to TRBJ2-2; 9 bases are shared with TRBD2. This CDR3 is 14 amino acids long. CDR1 and CDR2 (germline): ENHRY, SYGVKD. Unmatched junction bases numbered 1, after V lost 3 bases and J lost 5 bases. The chain's CDR3 is CAISDGLATGELFF. The CDR3 nucleotides are TGTGCCATCAGTGATGGACTAGCGACCGGGGAGCTGTTTTTT.

The chain combines TRBV28 with TRBJ2-5; tentative D call: TRBD2 (7 bases). Germline V gene data show CDR1 as MDHEN and CDR2 as SYDVKM. V was trimmed by 5 bases and J by 4 bases, leaving 14 bases between them. There are 14 residues in the CDR3. This CDR3 reads CASSLQGRGETQYF. CDR3 in DNA: TGTGCCAGCAGTCTTCAGGGGAGGGGAGAGACCCAGTACTTC. Full variable domain (missing parts from reference TRBV28 and TRBJ2-5): DVKVTQSSRYLVKRTGEKVFLECVQDMDHENMFWYRQDPGLGLRLIYFSYDVKMKEKGDIPEGYSVSREKKERFSLILESASTNQTSMYLCASSLQGRGETQYFGPGTRLLVL.

The CDR3 DNA is TGTGCCAGTAGTATCGGGGCAGCCGGGGTCACTGAAGCTTTCTTT. This gives the protein CASSIGAAGVTEAFF. The chain links TRBV19 to TRBJ1-1; maybe TRBD1 (5 bases). V lost 3 bases, J lost 4 bases, and 15 bases lay in between. CDR1 and CDR2 from the germline V gene are LNHDA and SQIVND (reference sequence). The CDR3 extends over 15 amino acids. The full variable domain, with the rest looked up from reference TRBV19 and TRBJ1-1, is DGGITQSPKYLFRKEGQNVTLSCEQNLNHDAMYWYRQDPGQGLRLIYYSQIVNDFQKGDIAEGYSVSREKKESFPLTVTSAQKNPTAFYLCASSIGAAGVTEAFFGQGTRLTVV.

The V and J genes are TRBV7-3 and TRBJ2-7; 11 nucleotides agree with TRBD2. Germline V lookup: CDR1 SGHTA, CDR2 FQGTGA. V shed 6 bases and J 4 bases; nucleotides not matched to a gene: 8. The CDR3 sequence is 15 residues long. For the CDR3, the DNA is TGTGCCAGCAGTGTTACTAGCGGGAGTAGGTACGAGCAGTACTTC. Its translation: CASSVTSGSRYEQYF.

The chain recombines TRBV10-3 with TRBJ1-1; D might be TRBD1 (5 bases). Trimming took 6 bases from V and 3 from J, leaving 11 bases between them. The CDR3 totals 13 residues. The germline V gene encodes CDR1 ENHRY and CDR2 SYGVKD. The chain's CDR3 is CAISGGRDTEAFF. The CDR3 DNA follows: TGTGCCATCAGCGGGGGTCGGGACACTGAAGCTTTCTTT.

The chain recombines TRBV5-1 with TRBJ2-3, with 9 bases fitting TRBD1. The CDR3 is 15 amino acids. V dropped 0 bases and J dropped 3; count of bases not matched to a gene: 2. Germline CDR1 SGHRS, CDR2 YFSETQ. The CDR3 reads CASSLEDRGTDTQYF. CDR3 bases: TGCGCCAGCAGCTTGGAAGACAGGGGGACAGATACGCAGTATTTT.

This clone has ten or more counts. This chain uses TRBV11-3 with TRBJ2-1; D is unresolved. Trimming cost V 4 bases and J 6 bases, with 10 bases left between them. Germline CDR1 SGHNT, CDR2 YENEEA. The CDR3 is 13 amino acids. CDR3 DNA sequence: TGTGCCAGCAGCTCTACCCCGTCCAATGAGCAGTTCTTC. This encodes CASSSTPSNEQFF.

This clone was observed a single time. CDR3 bases: TGCGCCAGCAGCTATACCGGGCTACCAGGCAACAATGAGCAGTTCTTC. This translates into CASSYTGLPGNNEQFF. V is TRBV23-1 and J is TRBJ2-1; no reliable D call. TRBV23-1 is given ORF status, its function remaining uncertain. V gave up 6 bases and J gave up 5 bases, with 20 bases separating them. The CDR3 runs 16 residues.

This chain connects TRBV7-9 to TRBJ2-7; 10 bases agree with TRBD2. The CDR3 runs to 16 residues. V lost 2 bases, J lost 4 bases, and 8 bases stayed unmatched. Germline values: CDR1 SEHNR, CDR2 FQNEAQ (reference sequence). For the CDR3, the DNA is TGTGCCAGCAGCTTACTAGCGGGAGTATCCGGGTACGAGCAGTACTTC. Its translation: CASSLLAGVSGYEQYF.

This clone was counted once. V usage is TRBV2 and J usage is TRBJ2-3; 8 bases agree with TRBD2. This CDR3 has 13 amino acids. Germline trimming cut 4 bases from V and 6 bases from J; bases unmatched to any gene: 3. Germline V gene data show CDR1 as SNHLY and CDR2 as FYNNEI. CDR3 coding DNA: TGTGCCAGCAGTGCGCGGGAGGCCGATACGCAGTATTTT. It codes for CASSAREADTQYF.

The chain combines TRBV5-1 with TRBJ2-7; 7 bases align to TRBD1. Germline loops: CDR1 SGHRS, CDR2 YFSETQ. The CDR3 has 17 residues. With 2 bases clipped from V and 1 base from J, the junction kept 12 bases outside the gene matches. The CDR3 DNA is TGCGCCAGCAGCTTACCACCGACAGGGCTACGATCCTACGAGCAGTACTTC. This gives the protein CASSLPPTGLRSYEQYF.